Included here is one T cell receptor beta chain sequence, with context. From germline, CDR1 is SGHRS and CDR2 YFSETQ. This CDR3 region has 14 residues. Trimming stripped 0 bases from V and 1 base from J, with 5 bases between. This sample stems from a study of blood T cell repertoires in COVID-19. Study summary: COVID-19 samples collected from the United States, Italy and Spain covered acute and convalescent phases.

The authors' processing: Reference gene primer amplification gave estimated nucleated cell counts. Profiled with immunoSEQ multiplex PCR; TCRdb holds only in-frame clones, not every one. The V and J calls and the clone size are those of that table, but D and trimming were determined from the DNA. The sample holds around 320,000 clones; 90% are singletons and the top ten take around 4.5%. Ages ranged from about 18 to 89 years, with residence in 24 US areas. Cohort allocation depended upon clinical history that participants reported. The chain couples TRBV5-1 to TRBJ1-3, with D unresolved. This TCR came from a woman younger than 35 with acute COVID-19. Sequences were obtained from PBMCs or T cells enriched from blood (not recorded which). The CDR3 DNA reads TGCGCCAGCAGCTTGGACGGGTCTGGAAACACCATATATTTT. The encoded protein is CASSLDGSGNTIYF.